The TCR beta chain described here comes from a study of T cells in Graves' hyperthyroidism and ophthalmopathy. The J segment lost 3 bases and the V segment lost 5 bases, leaving 5 bases of the junction unmatched. This CDR3 has 15 residues. CDR1 MDHEN and CDR2 SYDVKM come from the germline V gene. The source material, RNA transcripts, was used to amplify TCR beta CDR3 regions. The HTBI primer set drove a first-round RT-PCR of the TCR CDR3. TCRdb analysed the multiplex PCR reads with MiXCR anew, one entry per CDR3 protein. The table shows 300,000 to 450,000 distinct CDR3 sequences, with approximately 25% occurring only once.

V usage is TRBV28 and J usage is TRBJ2-4, with 9 bases aligning to TRBD1. This clonotype originated in a man between 45 and 60 years old with Graves' hyperthyroidism. The source material was blood. The CDR3 DNA is TGTGCCAGCAGTGAAGCGACAGGGGGCAAAAACATTCAGTACTTC. Translated: CASSEATGGKNIQYF.